Listed below are T cell receptor beta chains from one sample, sequenced in a study of T cell responses to AZD1222 COVID-19 vaccine. Some clones are missing from TCRdb's copy, which holds only in-frame ones; the method was immunoSEQ multiplex PCR. The data contain 130,000 or so clones, about 92% of them seen just once; the ten biggest clones take up less than 1%. The specimen comprised peripheral blood, sampled on day 0 of MenACWY control vaccination. These receptors all stem from an adult in good health. CDR3s include the opening cysteine and the closing phenylalanine or tryptophan. D genes are given only for firm matches. Clone size is not always given. Where it is, it says once, few, many or a class for expanded clones.

D gene,J gene,V gene,clone size,CDR3 protein,CDR3 DNA
-,TRBJ1-1,TRBV19,-,CASSIYTEAFF,TGTGCCAGTAGTATTTACACTGAAGCTTTCTTT
-,TRBJ2-7,TRBV6-5,-,CASSYSAEQYF,TGTGCCAGCAGTTACTCCGCCGAGCAGTACTTC
-,TRBJ2-7,TRBV3-1/TRBV3-2,-,CASSLTRGAEQYF,TGTGCCAGCAGTTTGACACGGGGAGCCGAGCAGTACTTC
-,TRBJ2-7,TRBV27,-,CASSLGPLYEQYF,TGTGCCAGCAGTTTAGGCCCCTTGTACGAGCAGTACTTC
-,TRBJ2-7,TRBV19,once,CASSTPGAAVYEQYF,TGTGCCAGCAGTACGCCGGGGGCAGCGGTCTACGAGCAGTACTTC
-,TRBJ2-3,TRBV2,-,CASSELVTDTQYF,TGTGCCAGCAGTGAACTAGTCACAGATACGCAGTATTTT
TRBD1,TRBJ1-1,TRBV2,-,CASSAQGMMTEAFF,TGTGCCAGCAGTGCACAGGGGATGATGACTGAAGCTTTCTTT
TRBD1,TRBJ1-1,TRBV14,-,CASSPPGQRNTEAFF,TGTGCCAGCAGCCCCCCGGGACAGAGGAACACTGAAGCTTTCTTT
-,TRBJ2-3,TRBV7-3,-,CASSPLVGVGKDTQYF,TGTGCCAGCAGCCCTCTCGTGGGGGTTGGTAAAGATACGCAGTATTTT
TRBD2,TRBJ2-2,TRBV14,-,CASSRRREGLNGELFF,TGTGCCAGCAGCCGCCGGCGGGAGGGCCTTAACGGGGAGCTGTTTTTT
-,TRBJ2-7,TRBV28,-,CASSLSGQEGYEQYF,TGTGCCAGCAGTTTATCGGGACAAGAGGGCTACGAGCAGTACTTC
-,TRBJ1-1,TRBV10-3,-,CASWENTEAFF,TGTGCCTCCTGGGAGAACACTGAAGCTTTCTTT
-,TRBJ2-7,TRBV20-1,-,CSASIGWKPTYEQYF,TGCAGTGCTAGTATAGGATGGAAACCAACCTACGAGCAGTACTTC
-,TRBJ1-5,TRBV28,-,CASSSPPVSNQPQHF,TGTGCCAGCAGTTCCCCCCCGGTTTCCAATCAGCCCCAGCATTTT
TRBD1,TRBJ1-1,TRBV2,once,CASSRTGGRTEAFF,TGTGCCAGCAGCCGGACAGGGGGGAGGACTGAAGCTTTCTTT
-,TRBJ2-7,TRBV10-3,-,CAISDYYEQYF,TGTGCCATCAGCGACTACTACGAGCAGTACTTC
-,TRBJ2-2,TRBV9,-,CASSTLSGGGELFF,TGTGCCAGCAGCACGCTATCAGGTGGCGGGGAGCTGTTTTTT
-,TRBJ2-3,TRBV7-8,-,CASSVTGPSTDTQYF,TGTGCCAGCAGCGTGACAGGACCCAGCACAGATACGCAGTATTTT
-,TRBJ1-1,TRBV6-5,-,CASSYSLNQEAFF,TGTGCCAGCAGTTACTCCCTTAACCAGGAGGCTTTCTTT
-,TRBJ2-3,TRBV7-2,-,CASSSPPGRDTQYF,TGTGCCAGCAGCTCACCCCCGGGCAGAGATACGCAGTATTTT
-,TRBJ1-5,TRBV4-2,-,CASSQERGQPQHF,TGTGCCAGCAGCCAAGAACGTGGACAGCCCCAGCATTTT
-,TRBJ1-2,TRBV7-9,-,CASSLAGSGNYGYTF,TGTGCCAGCAGCTTAGCGGGGAGCGGGAACTATGGCTACACCTTC
-,TRBJ2-5,TRBV24-1,-,CATSSGETQYF,TGTGCCACCAGCTCAGGGGAGACCCAGTACTTC
-,TRBJ2-3,TRBV2,-,CASSEQIDTQYF,TGTGCCAGCAGCGAACAAATAGATACGCAGTATTTT
TRBD2,TRBJ2-3,TRBV7-9,-,CASSLASGGTDTQYF,TGTGCCAGCAGCCTCGCTAGCGGGGGGACAGATACGCAGTATTTT
-,TRBJ1-2,TRBV2,-,CASSGQARYGYTF,TGTGCCAGCAGTGGACAGGCCCGCTATGGCTACACCTTC
-,TRBJ2-7,TRBV5-6,-,CASSLPWGTSPVPIYEQYF,TGTGCCAGCAGTCTTCCCTGGGGGACCAGCCCCGTTCCTATATACGAGCAGTACTTC
-,TRBJ1-5,TRBV6-5,-,CASGENSNQPQHF,TGTGCCAGCGGGGAAAATAGCAATCAGCCCCAGCATTTT
-,TRBJ2-2,TRBV11-2,few,CASSLDRGGVTGELFF,TGTGCCAGCAGCTTAGATAGAGGCGGGGTTACCGGGGAGCTGTTTTTT
-,TRBJ1-5,TRBV12-3/TRBV12-4,-,CASSLSPNQPQHF,TGTGCCAGCAGTTTATCACCTAATCAGCCCCAGCATTTT
-,TRBJ1-2,TRBV2,-,CASGQRGGLGYTF,TGTGCCAGCGGACAACGCGGGGGTCTGGGCTACACCTTC
TRBD2,TRBJ2-3,TRBV9,-,CASSVASGDLADTQYF,TGTGCCAGCAGCGTAGCGAGCGGGGACCTCGCAGATACGCAGTATTTT
-,TRBJ1-4,TRBV28,-,CASSLRDEKLFF,TGTGCCAGCAGTTTACGAGATGAAAAACTGTTTTTT
-,TRBJ2-1,TRBV7-8,once,CASSLLTVQRYNEQFF,TGTGCCAGCAGCTTGTTGACAGTTCAGCGCTACAATGAGCAGTTCTTC
-,TRBJ1-1,TRBV12-3/TRBV12-4,-,CASIGRPNTEAFF,TGTGCCAGCATTGGCAGACCGAACACTGAAGCTTTCTTT
TRBD1,TRBJ1-2,TRBV7-9,-,CASSLTGGAYGYTF,TGTGCCAGCAGCTTAACAGGGGGCGCCTATGGCTACACCTTC
-,TRBJ1-2,TRBV27,-,CASSLYNRDGYGYTF,TGTGCCAGCAGTTTGTATAACAGGGACGGCTATGGCTACACCTTC
-,TRBJ1-4,TRBV5-3,once,CARSLNAVFRASMVATNEKLFF,TGTGCCAGAAGCTTGAATGCCGTTTTCAGGGCCTCTATGGTTGCAACTAATGAAAAACTGTTTTTT
-,TRBJ2-7,TRBV24-1,-,CATSDPRRNPYEQYF,TGTGCCACCAGTGATCCGCGTCGAAACCCCTACGAGCAGTACTTC